These T cell receptor beta chains were read from a single sample in a study of cytotoxic CD8 clonotypes in ibrutinib-treated CLL. Some clones are missing from TCRdb's copy, which holds only in-frame ones; the method was immunoSEQ multiplex PCR. The table includes about 39,000 clones, 65% to 70% detected once. Sequenced here: PBMCs, sampled at disease progression, from a patient treated with ibrutinib. The receptors stem from a human donor with chronic lymphocytic leukemia. Both conserved end residues are part of each CDR3. The D gene is left open where the match is weak. Size tells how often a clone was seen (once, few, many) or the class of an expanded clone, and some rows leave it out.

abundance	j_gene	d_gene	v_gene	CDR3aa	CDR3nt
NA	TRBJ2-1	TRBD1	TRBV7-7	CASSLEGQGYNEQFF	TGTGCTAGCAGCTTAGAGGGACAGGGATACAATGAGCAGTTCTTC
NA	TRBJ2-7	NA	TRBV30	CAWSVRASVEQYF	TGTGCCTGGAGTGTACGGGCCTCAGTCGAGCAGTACTTC
once	TRBJ2-5	TRBD2	TRBV7-7	CASSLGLADQEAQYF	TGTGCTAGCAGCTTAGGACTAGCGGATCAAGAGGCCCAGTACTTC
NA	TRBJ2-2	TRBD2	TRBV27	CASSLGRGYTGELFF	TGTGCCAGCAGTTTGGGGCGGGGGTACACCGGGGAGCTGTTTTTT
NA	TRBJ2-2	NA	TRBV7-6	CASSFLAANTGELFF	TGTGCCAGCAGCTTCCTAGCAGCGAACACCGGGGAGCTGTTTTTT
few	TRBJ2-5	NA	TRBV5-1	CASSSLFGGEGETQYF	TGCGCCAGCAGCTCATTATTCGGGGGAGAGGGGGAGACCCAGTACTTC
NA	TRBJ1-1	NA	TRBV19	CASSIRYTEAFF	TGTGCCAGTAGTATAAGGTACACTGAAGCTTTCTTT
few	TRBJ2-7	NA	TRBV5-1	CASSSKGNAYEQYF	TGCGCCAGCAGCTCCAAGGGAAATGCCTACGAGCAGTACTTC
once	TRBJ2-3	NA	TRBV5-6	CASSFRAGTDTQYF	TGTGCCAGCAGCTTCAGGGCGGGCACAGATACGCAGTATTTT
NA	TRBJ2-7	NA	TRBV21-1	CASTPLGQRSVPSSYEQYF	TGTGCCAGCACGCCGTTGGGACAGAGATCAGTCCCCAGCTCCTACGAGCAGTACTTC
few	TRBJ2-6	NA	TRBV7-3	CASSLFAASPSGANVLTF	TGTGCCAGCAGCTTATTTGCAGCCTCCCCCTCTGGGGCCAACGTCCTGACTTTC
NA	TRBJ2-7	NA	TRBV4-3	CASSQAYGSLGGEQYF	TGCGCCAGCAGCCAAGCTTATGGGTCATTAGGCGGCGAGCAGTACTTC
NA	TRBJ2-3	NA	TRBV6-1	CASRAVAFTDTQYF	TGTGCCAGCAGGGCGGTAGCCTTCACAGATACGCAGTATTTT
NA	TRBJ1-2	NA	TRBV5-1	CASRAGDYGYTF	TGCGCCAGCAGGGCGGGCGACTATGGCTACACCTTC
medium-sized	TRBJ2-7	TRBD2	TRBV27	CASSPITSGRAEQYF	TGTGCCAGCAGCCCAATTACTAGCGGGAGGGCCGAGCAGTACTTC
NA	TRBJ1-6	TRBD1	TRBV11-3	CASRGQGRFNSPLHF	TGTGCCAGCAGGGGACAGGGTCGATTTAATTCACCCCTCCACTTT
once	TRBJ1-6	NA	TRBV7-9	CASSLEYSPLHF	TGTGCCAGCAGCTTAGAGTATTCACCCCTCCACTTT
NA	TRBJ2-1	NA	TRBV11-2	CASSLGRSGEGFF	TGTGCCAGCAGCTTAGGACGGTCGGGGGAAGGGTTCTTC
NA	TRBJ2-7	TRBD2	TRBV6-1	CASSDGGRAGLYEQYF	TGTGCCAGCAGTGATGGGGGGAGGGCCGGCCTCTACGAGCAGTACTTC
NA	TRBJ2-7	NA	TRBV19	CATYGGKGTGEQYF	TGTGCCACGTACGGAGGGAAAGGTACTGGGGAGCAGTACTTC
NA	TRBJ2-7	NA	TRBV29-1	CSVTEGSYEQYF	TGCAGCGTTACCGAGGGTTCCTACGAGCAGTACTTC
NA	TRBJ2-1	NA	TRBV5-1	CASSLAGFSVYNEQFF	TGCGCCAGCAGCTTGGCCGGGTTTAGCGTCTACAATGAGCAGTTCTTC